The clone carrying this TCR beta chain was seen repeatedly, ten times or more. The data were obtained in a study of T cells after yellow fever vaccination. Each CDR3 protein is one row after TCRdb ran MiXCR on the 5' RACE reads. This table has about 13,000 distinct CDR3 sequences, 4.9% appearing once. Study-level points and caveats: The CD4 compartment and the CD8 compartment contained a small share of clonotypes in common.

Germline CDR1 is MDHEN and CDR2 is SYDVKM. Trimming left V 8 bases short and J 0 bases short, with 14 bases between. The CDR3 spans 15 residues. This specimen was PBMCs, either bulk or a sorted T-cell subset (CD4+, CD8+, memory, or dextramer-sorted; not recorded which), taken 45 days after the yellow fever booster vaccination. This sequence joins TRBV28 and TRBJ2-4; D call uncertain. This TCR was sampled from a man aged 25 to 45 who received the YFV17D yellow fever vaccine. The CDR3 region is CASVPGSLAKNIQYF. DNA of the CDR3: TGTGCCAGCGTTCCCGGGTCCTTAGCCAAAAACATTCAGTACTTC.